This entry concerns a single T cell receptor beta chain. Per the original methods: Amplification of reference gene primers was used by the study to estimate nucleated cell counts. The data were produced by immunoSEQ multiplex PCR, yet TCRdb's version contains in-frame clones alone and is incomplete. From that table come the V and J calls and clone size; the DNA was used to work out D and trimming. The sample shows approximately 40,000 clones, more than 85% of them seen only once. The record originates from a study of blood T cell repertoires in COVID-19. In the study overall: The study drew acute and convalescent COVID-19 samples from the United States, Italy and Spain. T cells, B-cell-depleted T cells, or PBMCs supplied cDNA or gDNA.

The germline V gene has CDR1 MNHNS and CDR2 SASEGT. V lost 1 base and J 9 bases, leaving 10 bases between the germline ends. CDR3 length: 13 amino acids. This receptor was identified in a woman aged 80 or over with acute or convalescent COVID-19. What was sequenced was peripheral blood. V gene TRBV6-1 combines with J gene TRBJ2-1, with D maybe TRBD2 (7 bases). The CDR3 region is CASSEGRGGEQFF. CDR3 coding DNA: TGTGCCAGCAGTGAAGGGAGGGGGGGTGAGCAGTTCTTC.